The 23 T cell receptor beta chains listed next were all sequenced from one sample in a study of blood T cell repertoires in COVID-19. Here immunoSEQ multiplex PCR was the method, and the copy in TCRdb shows in-frame clones only, minus some. The profile shows approximately 200,000 clones, around 80% of them singletons. The material sequenced was peripheral blood. The receptors come from a woman aged 80 or over with COVID-19, enrolled during active disease.

The chain carries TRBV12-3 or TRBV12-4 and TRBJ2-3; tentative D call: TRBD2 (6 bases). This CDR3 is built from 13 residues. V lost 6 bases and J 3 bases, leaving 10 bases between the germline ends. The CDR3 DNA sequence: TGTGCCAGCAGCCGACGGGGGACAGATACGCAGTATTTT. This sequence encodes CASSRRGTDTQYF.

The chain is built from TRBV3-1 (or the pseudogene TRBV3-2) and TRBJ2-1; 8 positions agree with TRBD1. The CDR3 runs to 15 residues. Per germline, CDR1 LGHDT and CDR2 YNNKEL (reference sequence). V shed 6 bases, J shed 6 bases, and the junction held 10 bases outside the gene matches. The CDR3 is CASSRGAQGANEQFF. CDR3 nucleotide sequence: TGTGCCAGCAGTCGCGGGGCTCAGGGGGCCAATGAGCAGTTCTTC.

The chain carries TRBV7-8 and TRBJ2-5; D possibly corresponds to TRBD1 (6 bases). The CDR3 has 15 amino acids. The V end lost 1 base, the J end lost 5 bases, and 14 bases lay between the germline ends. From germline, CDR1 is SGHVS and CDR2 FQNEAQ. The DNA for the CDR3 is TGTGCCAGCAGCTTAGTCTTGGGGGCCAGGGAGACCCAGTACTTC. It translates to CASSLVLGARETQYF.

The J gene is TRBJ2-5, the V gene TRBV3-1 (or the pseudogene TRBV3-2), with D unresolved. Per germline, CDR1 LGHDT and CDR2 YNNKEL (reference sequence). V lost 3 bases and J lost 3, with 8 bases in between. This CDR3 contains 13 residues. CDR3 amino acids: CASSHRAEETQYF. The CDR3 region has the DNA TGTGCCAGCAGCCACCGTGCGGAAGAGACCCAGTACTTC.

The gene calls are TRBV4-1 and TRBJ2-1; 11 nucleotides match TRBD2. Germline-derived CDR1 and CDR2 are MGHRA and YSYEKL. Losses at the gene ends were 3 bases for V and 15 bases for J; bases not matched to a gene: 7. The CDR3 totals 13 residues. CDR3 nucleotides: TGCGCCAGCAGCCAGGTTACTAGCGGGGGCCCGTTCTTC. Its translation: CASSQVTSGGPFF.

The chain carries TRBV15 and TRBJ1-2; D is possibly TRBD1 (5 bases). Per the germline V gene, CDR1 is LNHNV and CDR2 is YYDKDF (reference sequence). V was cut by 3 bases and J by 4 bases, with 9 bases left in between. CDR3 length: 13 residues. The CDR3 DNA reads TGTGCCACCAGCAGGGGGGGGAGCTATGGCTACACCTTC. Translated: CATSRGGSYGYTF.

The chain joins TRBV13 to TRBJ2-1, with D perhaps TRBD2 (6 bases). The V gene lost 5 bases and the J gene lost 9 bases, with 26 bases spanning the gap. CDR1 PRHDT and CDR2 FYEKMQ come from the germline V gene (reference sequence). The CDR3 length is 17 residues. The CDR3 reads CASSQEGRIPLNGEQFF. The CDR3 region has the DNA TGTGCCAGCAGCCAGGAGGGACGGATCCCTCTCAACGGTGAGCAGTTCTTC.

The V and J genes are TRBV9 and TRBJ2-1, with TRBD2 identical over 9 bases. The CDR3 contains 17 residues. V lost 3 bases and J lost 7; bases outside the gene matches: 14. Germline CDR1 reads SGDLS; CDR2 reads YYNGEE. CDR3 nucleotide sequence: TGTGCCAGCAGCGCCCCCTTGGGCGGGGGGGGGAGGAATGAGCAGTTCTTC. Residues: CASSAPLGGGGRNEQFF.

The count of this clone is one. The same CDR3 can be traced to other DNA sequences in this sample. This chain connects TRBV18 to TRBJ2-7; TRBD2 aligns across 8 bases. CDR3 length equals 15 residues. Germline V gene lookup returns CDR1 KGHSH and CDR2 LQKENI. Trimming at V came to 3 bases and at J to 0 bases, leaving 4 bases not matched to a gene. CDR3 sequence reads: CASSPGLAGSYEQYF. The CDR3 DNA reads as TGTGCCAGCTCACCCGGGCTAGCGGGCTCCTACGAGCAGTACTTC.

The chain is built from TRBV18 and TRBJ2-5; D is perhaps TRBD2 (5 bases). The CDR3 length is 18 residues. Trimming shortened V by 6 bases and J by 2 bases, and 25 bases separated the two germline ends. Germline CDR1 reads KGHSH; CDR2 reads LQKENI. The CDR3 DNA reads TGTGCCAGCTCCCCGCGCCTACCGATTTCAAGGAGGCAAGAGACCCAGTACTTC. Protein sequence: CASSPRLPISRRQETQYF.

The chain is built from TRBV9 and TRBJ1-4; D is perhaps TRBD1 (5 bases). This CDR3 has 14 amino acids. Germline V lookup: CDR1 SGDLS, CDR2 YYNGEE. Trimming took 10 bases from V and 2 from J, leaving 15 bases between them. As DNA, the CDR3 is TGTGCCTCCGGGGGGGACGCGACTAATGAAAAACTGTTTTTT. It translates to CASGGDATNEKLFF.

The V call is TRBV18, the J call TRBJ2-2, with 7 bases lining up with TRBD1. Germline trimming cut 3 bases from V and 3 bases from J; bases unmatched to any gene: 7. Germline CDR1 is KGHSH and CDR2 is LQKENI. The CDR3 is 16 amino acids. Here the CDR3 DNA reads TGTGCCAGCTCACCGCCGGGACAGTCTTACACCGGGGAGCTGTTTTTT. This gives the protein CASSPPGQSYTGELFF.

As to this clone: Other DNA sequences of this sample code for an identical CDR3. This chain connects TRBV5-4 to TRBJ2-7; 9 positions agree with TRBD2. This CDR3 has 14 amino acids. The V and J ends lost 4 bases and 4 bases, in that order; junction bases with no gene match: 6. Germline V gene data show CDR1 as SGHNT and CDR2 as YYREEE (reference sequence). Written as DNA, the CDR3 is TGTGCCAGCAGCCGTGATAGCGGGAGTTACGAGCAGTACTTC. Translated, it gives CASSRDSGSYEQYF.

The gene calls are TRBV5-4 and TRBJ2-2, with TRBD1 matching 9 bases. The CDR3 runs 16 residues. Germline V gives CDR1 SGHNT, CDR2 YYREEE (reference sequence). V shed 4 bases, J shed 2 bases, and the junction held 6 bases outside the gene matches. This CDR3 is CASSPGTGSNTGELFF. CDR3 bases: TGTGCCAGCAGCCCGGGGACAGGGTCCAACACCGGGGAGCTGTTTTTT.

This chain uses TRBV27 with TRBJ1-5, with 7 bases that match TRBD1. The CDR3 consists of 15 residues. The V gene end was trimmed by 6 bases and the J gene end by 0 bases; junction bases not matched to a gene: 5. CDR1 MNHEY and CDR2 SMNVEV come from the germline V gene (reference sequence). The CDR3 DNA reads as TGTGCCAGCAGCCCGGGGACAGATAGCAATCAGCCCCAGCATTTT. It is translated as CASSPGTDSNQPQHF.

This clone was detected only a few times. The chain couples TRBV4-1 to TRBJ1-3; D uncertain. Trimming shortened V by 2 bases and J by 4 bases, and 6 bases separated the two germline ends. The CDR3 has 13 amino acids. CDR1 is MGHRA and CDR2 is YSYEKL in the germline V gene. CDR3 loop: CASSQSTGNTIYF. The CDR3 DNA follows: TGCGCCAGCAGCCAATCGACAGGAAACACCATATATTTT.

The chain combines TRBV18 with TRBJ1-4; D perhaps matches TRBD1 (5 bases). The CDR3 sequence is 14 residues long. Trimming pared 5 bases from V and 4 bases from J, leaving 11 bases between. Germline V gives CDR1 KGHSH, CDR2 LQKENI. The CDR3 loop reads CASSSQGGNEKLFF. The DNA of the CDR3 is TGTGCCAGCTCATCGCAGGGAGGTAATGAAAAACTGTTTTTT.

In the case of this clone: Relative to the germline gene, one junction end is altered; a read error may explain this. The genes are TRBV6-2 or TRBV6-3 and TRBJ2-7, with D tentatively TRBD2 (6 bases). Germline V gene lookup returns CDR1 MNHEY and CDR2 SVGEGT. The CDR3 totals 12 residues. The CDR3 sequence is CASSFDRNPGDF. CDR3 DNA: TGTGCCAGCAGCTTCGATAGGAACCCGGGGGATTTC.

The rearrangement joins TRBV12-2 to TRBJ2-2; the table's D call TRBD1 went unverified against the DNA. TRBV12-2 is a known pseudogene. The CDR3 contains 17 residues. CDR3 residues: CASRLRLQGASTGELFF. CDR3 coding DNA: TGTGCAAGTCGCTTAAGGTTACAGGGGGCATCCACCGGGGAGCTGTTTTTT.

This clone was seen just once. The rearrangement joins TRBV19 to TRBJ2-3, with 15 positions matching TRBD2. This CDR3 has 18 residues. CDR1 and CDR2 from the germline V gene are LNHDA and SQIVND (reference sequence). With V trimmed by 5 bases and J by 2 bases, 8 bases remained unmatched. The CDR3 nucleotides read TGTGCCAGTAGTTTGGGACTAGCGGGGGGACGACTCACAGATACGCAGTATTTT. It codes for CASSLGLAGGRLTDTQYF.

The chain has TRBV5-1 and TRBJ2-6; tentative D call: TRBD1 (5 bases). In germline, CDR1 is SGHRS, CDR2 YFSETQ. With 6 bases removed from V and 4 bases from J, the gap between germline ends came to 17 bases. This CDR3 is 16 amino acids long. In DNA, the CDR3 is TGCGCCAGCACCCACGGGCTTGGGGCCGGGGCCAACGTCCTGACTTTC. As protein: CASTHGLGAGANVLTF. Full variable domain (missing parts from reference TRBV5-1 and TRBJ2-6): KAGVTQTPRYLIKTRGQQVTLSCSPISGHRSVSWYQQTPGQGLQFLFEYFSETQRNKGNFPGRFSGRQFSNSRSEMNVSTLELGDSALYLCASTHGLGAGANVLTFGAGSRLTVL.

The chain carries TRBV27 and TRBJ2-7, with no clear D. The germline CDR1 and CDR2 sequences are MNHEY and SMNVEV (reference sequence). The CDR3 is 17 residues long. V was trimmed by 3 bases and J by 2 bases, leaving 20 bases between them. This chain's CDR3 is CASSFFARSDSPYEQYF. In DNA form, the CDR3 reads TGTGCCAGCAGTTTTTTCGCAAGGTCAGATAGCCCCTACGAGCAGTACTTC.

The chain joins TRBV2 to TRBJ1-1; no clear D. This CDR3 is built from 12 residues. Between the trimmed V and J ends, which lost 8 bases and 1 base, there was a span of 8 bases. CDR1 and CDR2 (germline): SNHLY, FYNNEI. The CDR3 region is CASREPNTEAFF. CDR3 DNA: TGTGCCAGCCGAGAACCGAACACTGAAGCTTTCTTT.